This T cell receptor (beta chain) was captured by sequencing in a study of T cell changes during pregnancy in multiple sclerosis. TCRdb keeps only in-frame clones here, not all; method: immunoSEQ multiplex PCR. This sample has 35,000 to 40,000 clones, with less than 95% found just once. CDR1 and CDR2 (germline): SGHRS, YFSETQ. The CDR3 runs 16 residues. The V segment lost 2 bases and the J segment 4 bases; nucleotides outside the gene matches: 8. This TCR came from a female donor with multiple sclerosis, enrolled in a pregnancy study. This specimen consisted of CD4+ T cells from peripheral blood mononuclear cells, obtained in the second trimester of pregnancy. The chain uses TRBV5-1 and TRBJ2-1; 8 bases fit TRBD2. CDR3 sequence (DNA): TGCGCCAGCAGCTTTATAGCGGGGTCCTCTTACAATGAGCAGTTCTTC. This encodes CASSFIAGSSYNEQFF.